This T cell receptor (beta chain) was identified during a study of T cell clusters in autoimmune cytopenias. Findings of the study overall: Physiological T cell clusters of healthy donors were apparently absent in primary autoimmune cytopenia patients. Compared with active autoimmune hepatitis patients, healthy donors showed approximately 3.3-fold more exclusive TRB clusters. TRB repertoire shifts in secondary cytopenia and chronic lymphocytic leukemia mostly reflected lymphoma, not autoimmunity. Comparing secondary cytopenia with chronic lymphocytic leukemia showed no cluster-lack signature, apparently masked by lymphoma repertoire.

TRB amplification used 200 to 250 ng of peripheral blood genomic DNA. One tube held mixed TRB-A and TRB-B primer pools for touch-down PCR. TCRdb reworked the multiplex PCR reads into one entry per CDR3 protein, no DNA. In total, the table holds 12,000 or so distinct CDR3 sequences. On this clonotype itself: As yet, its antigen is unknown.

The germline V gene has CDR1 GTSNPN and CDR2 SVGIG (reference sequence). This CDR3 comprises 16 residues. Sequenced sample: peripheral blood. This TCR derives from a human donor with an autoimmune cytopenia or autoimmune hepatitis (not recorded which). J is TRBJ1-2 and V is TRBV30; TCRdb names TRBD1, which stays unverified in the absence of DNA. This chain's CDR3 is CAWSPDHTQGARGYTF.